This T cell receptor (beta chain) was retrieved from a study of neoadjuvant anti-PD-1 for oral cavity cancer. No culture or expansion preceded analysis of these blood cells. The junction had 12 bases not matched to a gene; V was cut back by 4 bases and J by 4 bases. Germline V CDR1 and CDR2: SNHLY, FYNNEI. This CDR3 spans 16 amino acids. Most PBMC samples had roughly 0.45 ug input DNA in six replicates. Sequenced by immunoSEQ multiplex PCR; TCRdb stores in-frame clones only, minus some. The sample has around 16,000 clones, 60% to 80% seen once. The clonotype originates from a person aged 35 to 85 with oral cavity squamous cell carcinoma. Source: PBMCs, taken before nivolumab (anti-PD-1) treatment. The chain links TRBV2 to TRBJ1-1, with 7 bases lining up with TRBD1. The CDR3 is CASSVQGITVITEAFF. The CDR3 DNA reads TGTGCCAGCAGTGTACAGGGGATTACGGTGATCACTGAAGCTTTCTTT.